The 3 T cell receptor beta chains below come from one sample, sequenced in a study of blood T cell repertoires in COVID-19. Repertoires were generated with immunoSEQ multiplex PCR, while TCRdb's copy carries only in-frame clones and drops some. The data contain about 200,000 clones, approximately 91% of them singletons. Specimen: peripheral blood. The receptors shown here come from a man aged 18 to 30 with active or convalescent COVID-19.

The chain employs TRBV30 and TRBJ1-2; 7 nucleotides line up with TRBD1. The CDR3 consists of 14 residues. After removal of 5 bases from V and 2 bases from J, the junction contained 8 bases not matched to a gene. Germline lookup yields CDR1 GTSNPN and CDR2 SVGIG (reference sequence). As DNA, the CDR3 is TGTGCCTGGGACAGGGTGAAACTCAACTATGGCTACACCTTC. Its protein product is CAWDRVKLNYGYTF.

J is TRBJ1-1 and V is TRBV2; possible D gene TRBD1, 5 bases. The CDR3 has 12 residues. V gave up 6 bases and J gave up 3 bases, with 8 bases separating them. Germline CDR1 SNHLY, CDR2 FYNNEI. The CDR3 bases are TGTGCCAGCAGCGTAGGGGACACTGAAGCTTTCTTT. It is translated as CASSVGDTEAFF. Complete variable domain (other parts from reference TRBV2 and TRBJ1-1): EPEVTQTPSHQVTQMGQEVILRCVPISNHLYFYWYRQILGQKVEFLVSFYNNEISEKSEIFDDQFSVERPDGSNFTLKIRSTKLEDSAMYFCASSVGDTEAFFGQGTRLTVV.

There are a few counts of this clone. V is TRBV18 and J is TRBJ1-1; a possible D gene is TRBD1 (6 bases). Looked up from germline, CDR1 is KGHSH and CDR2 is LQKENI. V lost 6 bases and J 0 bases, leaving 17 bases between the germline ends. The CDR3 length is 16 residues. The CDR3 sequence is CASSLAGGQLNTEAFF. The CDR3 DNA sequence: TGTGCCAGCTCGCTCGCAGGTGGACAGTTGAACACTGAAGCTTTCTTT.